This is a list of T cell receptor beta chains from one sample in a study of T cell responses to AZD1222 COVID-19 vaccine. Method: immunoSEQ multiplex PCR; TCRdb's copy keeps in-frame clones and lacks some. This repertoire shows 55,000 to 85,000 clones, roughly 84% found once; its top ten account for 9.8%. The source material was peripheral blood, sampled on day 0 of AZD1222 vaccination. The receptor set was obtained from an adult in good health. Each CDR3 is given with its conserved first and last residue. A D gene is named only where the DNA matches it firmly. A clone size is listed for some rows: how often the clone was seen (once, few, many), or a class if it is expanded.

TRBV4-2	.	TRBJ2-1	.	CASSQERKGGQFF	TGTGCCAGCAGCCAAGAGCGTAAGGGCGGGCAGTTCTTC
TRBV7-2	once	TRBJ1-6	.	CASSAQPGVGSPLHF	TGTGCCAGCAGCGCACAACCGGGGGTGGGATCACCCCTCCACTTT
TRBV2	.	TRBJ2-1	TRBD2	CASSETAGGFFGEQFF	TGTGCCAGCAGTGAAACAGCGGGGGGGTTCTTCGGTGAGCAGTTCTTC
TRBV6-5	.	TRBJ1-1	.	CASSLDVWNTEAFF	TGTGCCAGCAGTTTGGACGTATGGAACACTGAAGCTTTCTTT
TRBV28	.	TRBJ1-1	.	CASSLSVRGGLNTEAFF	TGTGCCAGCAGTTTGTCAGTACGGGGAGGTTTGAACACTGAAGCTTTCTTT
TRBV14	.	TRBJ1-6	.	CASSRLGGTPLHF	TGTGCCAGCAGCCGTTTGGGCGGGACACCCCTCCACTTT
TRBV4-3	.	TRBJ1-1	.	CASSQEEGKDTEAFF	TGCGCCAGCAGCCAAGAAGAGGGGAAAGACACTGAAGCTTTCTTT
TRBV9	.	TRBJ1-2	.	CASSVAGDTNYGYTF	TGTGCCAGCAGCGTAGCTGGAGATACTAACTATGGCTACACCTTC
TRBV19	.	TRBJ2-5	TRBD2	CASSRLASQETQYF	TGTGCCAGTAGTAGACTAGCCTCTCAAGAGACCCAGTACTTC
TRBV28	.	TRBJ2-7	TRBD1	CASRAVDRVYEQYF	TGTGCCAGCAGGGCCGTGGACAGGGTCTACGAGCAGTACTTC
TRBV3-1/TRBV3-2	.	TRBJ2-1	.	CASSQLAAYNEQFF	TGTGCCAGCAGCCAACTAGCTGCCTACAATGAGCAGTTCTTC
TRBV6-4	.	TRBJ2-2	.	CASSDLLNGELFF	TGTGCCAGCAGTGACCTATTAAACGGGGAGCTGTTTTTT
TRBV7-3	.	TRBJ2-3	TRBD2	CASSLIPTRGGADTQYF	TGTGCCAGCAGCTTAATCCCAACGCGGGGGGGAGCAGATACGCAGTATTTT
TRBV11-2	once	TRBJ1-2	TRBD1	CASSSGTGGFQDYTF	TGTGCCAGCAGCTCAGGGACAGGGGGTTTTCAGGACTACACCTTC
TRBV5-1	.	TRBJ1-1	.	CASGNRAGDTEAFF	TGCGCCAGCGGCAACAGGGCAGGGGACACTGAAGCTTTCTTT
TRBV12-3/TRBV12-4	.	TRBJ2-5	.	CASSARIGTQYF	TGTGCCAGCAGCGCCAGAATAGGGACCCAGTACTTC
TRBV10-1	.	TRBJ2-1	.	CASSKPERTDYNEQFF	TGCGCCAGCAGTAAACCCGAAAGGACAGATTACAATGAGCAGTTCTTC
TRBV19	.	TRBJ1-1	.	CASIPPGTMNTEAFF	TGTGCCAGTATCCCCCCTGGGACCATGAACACTGAAGCTTTCTTT
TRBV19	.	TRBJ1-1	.	CASSTGLNTEAFF	TGTGCCAGTAGTACCGGACTGAACACTGAAGCTTTCTTT
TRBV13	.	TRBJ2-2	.	CASRSRGDTGELFF	TGTGCCAGCAGATCCAGGGGGGACACCGGGGAGCTGTTTTTT
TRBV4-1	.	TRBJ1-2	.	CASSQDRQAHYGYTF	TGCGCCAGCAGCCAAGATCGACAGGCCCACTATGGCTACACCTTC
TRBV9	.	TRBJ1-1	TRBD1	CASSLTGQGGTEAFF	TGTGCCAGCAGCCTTACCGGACAGGGAGGCACTGAAGCTTTCTTT
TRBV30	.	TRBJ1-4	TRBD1	CAWTSGTGSYPGNEKLFF	TGTGCCTGGACGTCCGGGACAGGGAGTTACCCGGGTAATGAAAAACTGTTTTTT
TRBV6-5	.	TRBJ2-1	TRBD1	CASGQGNIKNEQFF	TGTGCCAGCGGACAGGGGAACATCAAAAATGAGCAGTTCTTC